Listed here is a single T cell receptor (beta chain). Its target is unknown. This specimen comes from a study of T cell responses to AZD1222 COVID-19 vaccine. Study conclusions and caveats: Only a handful of people who got AZD1222 tested seropositive at baseline. The repertoires were collected only after the peak T cell response. Possibly, clonal diversity was underestimated; donors were largely white British and included more females.

The germline V and J ends were trimmed by 6 bases and 4 bases, with 16 bases remaining between them. The CDR3 loop spans 15 amino acids. Germline CDR1 MDHEN, CDR2 SYDVKM. TCRdb keeps only in-frame clones here, not all; method: immunoSEQ multiplex PCR. The sample consists of about 94,000 clones, less than 85% of them appearing once. The sequence came from an adult who received the AZD1222 COVID-19 vaccine. The chain is built from TRBV28 and TRBJ1-3; tentatively, D is TRBD1 (6 bases). The sequences come from peripheral blood, collected 28 days after the second AZD1222 dose. CDR3 sequence reads: CASSPTGGRGNTIYF. For the CDR3, the DNA is TGTGCCAGCAGCCCCACTGGGGGGCGAGGAAACACCATATATTTT.